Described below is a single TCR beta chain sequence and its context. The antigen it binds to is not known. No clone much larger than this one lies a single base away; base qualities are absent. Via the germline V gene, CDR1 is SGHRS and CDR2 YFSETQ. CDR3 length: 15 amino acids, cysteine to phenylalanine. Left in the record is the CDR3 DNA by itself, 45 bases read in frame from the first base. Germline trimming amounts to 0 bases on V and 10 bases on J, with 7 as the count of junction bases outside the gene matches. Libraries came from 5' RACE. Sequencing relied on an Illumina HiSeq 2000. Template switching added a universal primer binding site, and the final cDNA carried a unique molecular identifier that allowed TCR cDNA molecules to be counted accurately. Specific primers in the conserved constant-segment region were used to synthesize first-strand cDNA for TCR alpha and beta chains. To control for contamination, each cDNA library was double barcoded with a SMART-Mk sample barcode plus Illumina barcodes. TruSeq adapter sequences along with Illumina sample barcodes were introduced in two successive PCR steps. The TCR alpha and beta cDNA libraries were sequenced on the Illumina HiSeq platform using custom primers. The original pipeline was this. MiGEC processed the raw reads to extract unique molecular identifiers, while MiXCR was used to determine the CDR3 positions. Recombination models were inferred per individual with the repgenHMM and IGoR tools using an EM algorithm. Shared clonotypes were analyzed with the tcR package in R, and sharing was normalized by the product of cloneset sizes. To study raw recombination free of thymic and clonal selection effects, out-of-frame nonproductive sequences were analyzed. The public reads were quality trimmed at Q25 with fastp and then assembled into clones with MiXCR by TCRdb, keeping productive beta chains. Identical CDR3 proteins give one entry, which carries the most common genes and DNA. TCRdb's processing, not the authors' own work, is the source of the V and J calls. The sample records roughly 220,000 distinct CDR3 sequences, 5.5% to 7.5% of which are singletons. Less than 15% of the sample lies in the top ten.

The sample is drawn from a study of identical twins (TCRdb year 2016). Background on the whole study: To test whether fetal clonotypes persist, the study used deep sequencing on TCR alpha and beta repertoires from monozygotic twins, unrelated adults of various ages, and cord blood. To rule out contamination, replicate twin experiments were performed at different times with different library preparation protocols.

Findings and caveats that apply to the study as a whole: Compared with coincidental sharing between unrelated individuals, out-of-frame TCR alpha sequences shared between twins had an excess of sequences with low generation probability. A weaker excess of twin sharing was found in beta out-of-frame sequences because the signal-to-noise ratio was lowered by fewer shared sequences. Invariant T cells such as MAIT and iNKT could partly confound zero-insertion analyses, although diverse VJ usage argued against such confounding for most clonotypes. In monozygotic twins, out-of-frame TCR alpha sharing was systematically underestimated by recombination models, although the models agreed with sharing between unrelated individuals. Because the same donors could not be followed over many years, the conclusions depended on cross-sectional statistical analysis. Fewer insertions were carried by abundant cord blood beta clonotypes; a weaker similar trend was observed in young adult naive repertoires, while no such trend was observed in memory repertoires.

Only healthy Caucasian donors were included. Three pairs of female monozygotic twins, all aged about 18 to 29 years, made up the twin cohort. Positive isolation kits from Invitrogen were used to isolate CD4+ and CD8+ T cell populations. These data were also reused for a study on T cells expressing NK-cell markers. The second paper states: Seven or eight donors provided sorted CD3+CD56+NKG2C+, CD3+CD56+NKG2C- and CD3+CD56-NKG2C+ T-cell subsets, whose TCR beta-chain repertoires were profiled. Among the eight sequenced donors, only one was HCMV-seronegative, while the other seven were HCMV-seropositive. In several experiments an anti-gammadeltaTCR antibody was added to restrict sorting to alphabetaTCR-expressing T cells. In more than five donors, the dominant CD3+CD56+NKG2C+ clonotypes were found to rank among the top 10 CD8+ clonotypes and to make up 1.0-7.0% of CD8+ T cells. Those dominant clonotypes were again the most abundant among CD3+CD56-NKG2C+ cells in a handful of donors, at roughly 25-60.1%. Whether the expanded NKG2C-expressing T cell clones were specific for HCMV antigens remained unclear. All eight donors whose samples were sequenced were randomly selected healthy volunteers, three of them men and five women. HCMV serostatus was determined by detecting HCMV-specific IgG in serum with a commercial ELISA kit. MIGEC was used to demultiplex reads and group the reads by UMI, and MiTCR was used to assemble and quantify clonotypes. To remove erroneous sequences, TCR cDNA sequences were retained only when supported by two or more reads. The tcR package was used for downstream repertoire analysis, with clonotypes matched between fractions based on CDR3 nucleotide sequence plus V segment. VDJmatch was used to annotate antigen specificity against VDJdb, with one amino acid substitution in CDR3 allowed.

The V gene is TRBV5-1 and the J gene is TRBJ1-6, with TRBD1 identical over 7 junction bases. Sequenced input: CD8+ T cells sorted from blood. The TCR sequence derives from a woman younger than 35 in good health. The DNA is TGCGCCAGCAGCTTGGATGCAGGGGGTTACTCACCCCTCCACTTT. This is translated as CASSLDAGGYSPLHF.